Detailed here is one TCR beta chain. What it recognizes is unknown. The CDR3 has 18 residues. Germline V gene lookup returns CDR1 LGHNA and CDR2 YNFKEQ. V was clipped by 0 bases and J by 1 base, with 19 bases between them. This entry belongs to a study of shared clonotypes between healthy human individuals. In the naive CD8 group, cells lacked CD45RO and were positively selected for CCR7, so terminally differentiated effector memory CD45RA+ cells were left out. Each donor was a Caucasian adult residing in Nashville, Tennessee. General study findings and limits: For naive CD4 cells, roughly 5% of clonotypes were shared across a few donors. Sampling used blood alone; tissue repertoires probably differ.

Clones were read by immunoSEQ multiplex PCR, and TCRdb kept only the in-frame ones, dropping some. The table shows hundreds of thousands of clones, with 95% to 97% occurring only once. The sample comprised naive CD8+ T cells sorted from blood. This TCR was sampled from a woman in her twenties or thirties in good health. This rearrangement joins TRBV4-2 to TRBJ2-7; either TRBD1 or TRBD2 may fit D (6 bases each). The CDR3 DNA reads TGTGCCAGCAGCCAAGATTTAGGGGGGCGGGACGTGTCCTACGAGCAGTACTTC. It codes for CASSQDLGGRDVSYEQYF.